One sample yielded the 15 T cell receptor beta chains listed below, sequenced in a study of blood T cell repertoires in COVID-19. TCRdb's copy holds only in-frame clones and misses some; the assay was immunoSEQ multiplex PCR. The sample has some 83,000 clones; approximately 85% are singletons. Sequencing was carried out using peripheral blood. These receptors were taken from a man aged 45-65 years with active COVID-19.

The chain carries TRBV18 and TRBJ1-2, with D maybe TRBD1 (5 bases). The germline CDR1 and CDR2 sequences are KGHSH and LQKENI. This CDR3 region has 14 residues. With 2 bases removed from V and 2 bases from J, the gap between germline ends came to 9 bases. CDR3 in DNA: TGTGCCAGCTCACCAAGGCGGGGGAACTATGGCTACACCTTC. Amino acid sequence: CASSPRRGNYGYTF.

The V call is TRBV4-2, the J call TRBJ2-5; 8 bases are shared with TRBD2. Losses at the gene ends were 1 base for V and 5 bases for J; bases not matched to a gene: 12. The V gene's germline CDR1 is LGHNA and CDR2 YNFKEQ. The CDR3 loop spans 17 amino acids. The CDR3 DNA follows: TGTGCCAGCAGCCAAGGAGAACTAGCGGAGGGGGGGGAGACCCAGTACTTC. It is translated as CASSQGELAEGGETQYF.

The chain carries TRBV28 and TRBJ1-5, with a possible D match to TRBD1 (5 bases). The CDR3 is made up of 17 amino acids. CDR1 and CDR2 (germline): MDHEN, SYDVKM. Trimming cost V 5 bases and J 7 bases, with 24 bases left between them. For the CDR3, the DNA is TGTGCCAGCAGTCCTTACCCGGGACCCAAACGGGGGCAGCCCCAGCATTTT. This codes for CASSPYPGPKRGQPQHF.

J is TRBJ1-1 and V is TRBV3-1 (or the pseudogene TRBV3-2); maybe TRBD1 (5 bases). The germline gives CDR1 LGHDT, CDR2 YNNKEL (reference sequence). CDR3 length: 13 amino acids. V lost 1 base and J 3 bases, leaving 6 bases between the germline ends. CDR3: CASSQGQYTEAFF. CDR3 DNA sequence: TGTGCCAGCAGCCAAGGACAGTACACTGAAGCTTTCTTT.

The rearrangement uses TRBV28 and TRBJ2-7, with TRBD2 matching 13 bases. The CDR3 runs to 15 residues. CDR1 and CDR2 from the germline V gene are MDHEN and SYDVKM. Unmatched junction bases numbered 2, after V lost 6 bases and J lost 0 bases. For the CDR3, the DNA is TGTGCCAGCAGAGGGACTAGCGGGGACTCCTACGAGCAGTACTTC. Residues: CASRGTSGDSYEQYF.

The chain joins TRBV27 to TRBJ2-3, with D unresolved. With 5 bases removed from V and 0 bases from J, the gap between germline ends came to 9 bases. This CDR3 has 14 amino acids. The germline CDR1 and CDR2 sequences are MNHEY and SMNVEV (reference sequence). The CDR3 DNA reads as TGTGCCAGCAGTCAATCCACTAGCACAGATACGCAGTATTTT. Residues: CASSQSTSTDTQYF.

The rearrangement joins TRBV7-2 to TRBJ2-2; the match to TRBD1 covers 7 bases. Germline V gene sequence: CDR1 SGHTA, CDR2 FQGNSA. Trimming at V came to 7 bases and at J to 6 bases, leaving 8 bases not matched to a gene. This CDR3 has 14 amino acids. The CDR3 coding sequence is TGTGCCAGCACCGTTAAAGGGGGCTCCGGGGAGCTGTTTTTT. Amino acids: CASTVKGGSGELFF. Full variable domain (missing parts from reference TRBV7-2 and TRBJ2-2): GAGVSQSPSNKVTEKGKDVELRCDPISGHTALYWYRQSLGQGLEFLIYFQGNSAPDKSGLPSDRFSAERTGGSVSTLTIQRTQQEDSAVYLCASTVKGGSGELFFGEGSRLTVL.

The chain links TRBV9 to TRBJ2-7; D may be TRBD2 (7 bases). CDR3 length: 15 residues. Germline V gene lookup returns CDR1 SGDLS and CDR2 YYNGEE. V lost 0 bases and J 6 bases, leaving 16 bases between the germline ends. Here the CDR3 DNA reads TGTGCCAGCAGCGTAGATGGGGGGGCAGGGATCGAGCAGTACTTC. Residues: CASSVDGGAGIEQYF.

The chain carries TRBV19 and TRBJ1-4; tentative D call: TRBD1 (5 bases). The germline V gene encodes CDR1 LNHDA and CDR2 SQIVND (reference sequence). V dropped 6 bases and J dropped 7 bases, with 21 bases sitting between them. The CDR3 covers 16 residues. Here the CDR3 reads CASSTGQGREREKLFF. The CDR3 coding sequence is TGTGCCAGTAGCACTGGGCAGGGTAGAGAACGTGAAAAACTGTTTTTT.

This chain connects TRBV9 to TRBJ1-6; 8 bases agree with TRBD1. Germline trimming cut 2 bases from V and 4 bases from J; bases unmatched to any gene: 8. The CDR3 totals 17 residues. CDR1 SGDLS and CDR2 YYNGEE come from the germline V gene. The CDR3 sequence: CASSVRDRGLYNSPLHF. DNA for the CDR3: TGTGCCAGCAGCGTCCGAGACAGGGGACTTTATAATTCACCCCTCCACTTT.

The chain carries TRBV19 and TRBJ1-4, with 7 bases matching TRBD1. The germline V gene has CDR1 LNHDA and CDR2 SQIVND (reference sequence). Trimming cost V 4 bases and J 7 bases; bases outside gene matches: 9. CDR3 length: 15 residues. This CDR3 reads CASSTGQLVPEKLFF. DNA for the CDR3: TGTGCCAGTAGTACGGGACAGCTCGTACCTGAAAAACTGTTTTTT. Using reference TRBV19 and TRBJ1-4 for the parts outside the CDR3, the full variable domain is DGGITQSPKYLFRKEGQNVTLSCEQNLNHDAMYWYRQDPGQGLRLIYYSQIVNDFQKGDIAEGYSVSREKKESFPLTVTSAQKNPTAFYLCASSTGQLVPEKLFFGSGTQLSVL.

The rearrangement joins TRBV7-2 to TRBJ1-6; 7 positions match TRBD1. This CDR3 region has 13 residues. V shed 4 bases, J shed 15 bases, and the junction held 9 bases outside the gene matches. Germline V gene sequence: CDR1 SGHTA, CDR2 FQGNSA. The CDR3 loop reads CASSSDPQGNLHF. In DNA form, the CDR3 reads TGTGCCAGCAGCTCCGACCCACAGGGGAACCTCCACTTT.

This clone was seen a handful of times. This chain joins TRBV4-2 and TRBJ2-6; no clear D gene. With 0 bases removed from V and 0 bases from J, the gap between germline ends came to 6 bases. From germline, CDR1 is LGHNA and CDR2 YNFKEQ. The CDR3 spans 16 residues. The CDR3 DNA follows: TGTGCCAGCAGCCAAGAAGCCGGCTCTGGGGCCAACGTCCTGACTTTC. Protein sequence: CASSQEAGSGANVLTF.

The chain combines TRBV2 with TRBJ2-3; 13 nucleotides match TRBD2. J gave up 5 bases and V 1 base, and 3 bases lay outside the gene matches. There are 16 residues in the CDR3. CDR1 and CDR2 (germline): SNHLY, FYNNEI. The CDR3 DNA follows: TGTGCCAGCAGTGAAGTGGGGACTAGCGGGGTAGATACGCAGTATTTT. Encoded protein: CASSEVGTSGVDTQYF.

In its sample, this clone was seen once. V and J are TRBV7-2 and TRBJ2-7, with TRBD1 as a possible D gene (6 bases). CDR3 size: 15 residues. CDR1 and CDR2 from the germline V gene are SGHTA and FQGNSA. With 3 bases removed from V and 2 bases from J, the gap between germline ends came to 14 bases. The CDR3 loop reads CASSLDSSITYEQYF. As DNA, the CDR3 is TGTGCCAGCAGCTTGGACAGCTCCATTACCTACGAGCAGTACTTC.